Sequencing of this TCR beta chain was carried out in a study of T cells in Graves' hyperthyroidism and ophthalmopathy. This clonotype came up a few times. Trimming removed 2 bases at V and 4 bases at J, with 17 bases between. CDR3 length equals 16 residues. CDR1 and CDR2 from the germline V gene are SEHNR and FQNEAQ (reference sequence). Diagnoses were established using clinical symptoms, serum thyroxine and TRAb, thyroid ultrasound and orbital computed tomography. RNA transcripts gave rise to amplified TCR beta CDR3 regions. The HTBI primer set drove a first-round RT-PCR of the TCR CDR3. TCRdb called the multiplex PCR reads again in MiXCR, with one record for every CDR3 protein. The sample holds 400,000 to 500,000 distinct CDR3 sequences, roughly 14% seen once.

The TCR comes from a man aged 18 to 35 with Graves' ophthalmopathy. Sequenced material: blood. This sequence joins TRBV7-9 and TRBJ2-5; D is perhaps TRBD1 (5 bases). The CDR3 DNA is TGTGCCAGCAGCTTACTCCGCGCCAGGGCCGGAGAGACCCAGTACTTC. It encodes CASSLLRARAGETQYF.